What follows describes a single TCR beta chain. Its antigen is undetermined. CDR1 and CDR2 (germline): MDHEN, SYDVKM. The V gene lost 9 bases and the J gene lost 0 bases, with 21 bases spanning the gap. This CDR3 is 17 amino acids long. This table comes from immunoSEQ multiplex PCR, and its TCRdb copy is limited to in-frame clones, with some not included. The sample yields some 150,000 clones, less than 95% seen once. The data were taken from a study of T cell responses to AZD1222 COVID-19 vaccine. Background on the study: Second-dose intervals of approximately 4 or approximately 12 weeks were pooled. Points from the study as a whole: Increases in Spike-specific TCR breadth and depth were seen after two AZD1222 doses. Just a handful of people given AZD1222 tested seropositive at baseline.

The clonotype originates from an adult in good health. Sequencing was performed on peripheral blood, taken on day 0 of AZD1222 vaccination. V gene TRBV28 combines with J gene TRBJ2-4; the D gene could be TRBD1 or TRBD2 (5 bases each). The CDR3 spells CASWDGGTTLAKNIQYF. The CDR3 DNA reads TGTGCCAGTTGGGACGGAGGAACGACGCTAGCCAAAAACATTCAGTACTTC.